The 31 T cell receptor beta chains in this list originate from one sample, sequenced in a study of spatial heterogeneity in lung cancer. Study results and limitations: For expanded intratumoral alpha and beta TCRs, counts tracked tumor mutation counts.

TCRdb used MiXCR to reprocess the 5' RACE reads, holding one entry per CDR3 protein. The sample gives over 5,500 distinct CDR3 sequences, less than 3.5% of which show up once; about a fifth is in the top ten. No antigen has been identified for these receptors. Noted time point: sample taken at primary tumor resection. The specimen comprised lung tumor tissue, sampled at surgery. The receptor source for this set is a male donor with early-stage non-small cell lung cancer.

This clonotype came up many times. J is TRBJ2-6 and V is TRBV6-1; D might be TRBD1 (6 bases). This CDR3 comprises 16 residues. The germline V gene has CDR1 MNHNS and CDR2 SASEGT. The V and J ends lost 1 base and 2 bases respectively, with 9 bases between them. CDR3 protein: CASSEVTGAGANVLTF. The CDR3 DNA follows: TGTGCCAGCAGTGAAGTGACAGGTGCTGGGGCCAACGTCCTGACTTTC.

In its sample, this clonotype is medium-sized. V usage is TRBV12-3 or TRBV12-4 and J usage is TRBJ1-6; D is ambiguous. The CDR3 sequence is 13 residues long. V lost 6 bases, J lost 10 bases, and 13 bases lay in between. CDR3 in amino acids: CASSPDRRSPLHF. The CDR3 DNA reads as TGTGCCAGCAGCCCGGACCGGCGCTCACCCCTCCACTTT.

In this sample, this clonotype is medium-sized. The V and J genes are TRBV29-1 and TRBJ2-1; D unresolved. From germline, CDR1 is SQVTM and CDR2 ANQGSEA. The V gene lost 0 bases and the J gene lost 7 bases, with 7 bases spanning the gap. The CDR3 covers 12 residues. CDR3 region: CSVEDYSNEQFF. CDR3 DNA sequence: TGCAGCGTTGAAGACTACTCGAATGAGCAGTTCTTC.

This clonotype was recorded a few times. V gene TRBV12-3 or TRBV12-4 combines with J gene TRBJ2-2; no clear D. The CDR3 extends over 11 amino acids. V was clipped by 4 bases and J by 5 bases, with 2 bases between them. DNA of the CDR3: TGTGCCAGCAGTTGTACCGGGGAGCTGTTTTTT. Translated, it gives CASSCTGELFF.

This clonotype was found many times. This chain uses TRBV3-1 with TRBJ2-7; no definite D call. Trimming removed 4 bases at V and 5 bases at J, with 12 bases between. The CDR3 loop spans 13 amino acids. CDR1 and CDR2 (germline): LGHDT, YNNKEL (reference sequence). CDR3 sequence (DNA): TGTGCCAGCAGCCCTATGGGCCGTAACGAGCAGTACTTC. Protein: CASSPMGRNEQYF.

This clonotype counts as medium-sized. The J gene is TRBJ1-1, the V gene TRBV4-2; 12 nucleotides line up with TRBD1. The CDR3 runs to 15 residues. J lost 4 bases, V lost 1 base, and 1 base had no gene match. Per the germline V gene, CDR1 is LGHNA and CDR2 is YNFKEQ. The CDR3 sequence: CASSQGGQGATEAFF. The CDR3 DNA reads TGTGCCAGCAGCCAAGGGGGACAGGGGGCCACTGAAGCTTTCTTT.

This clonotype is medium-sized. V gene TRBV15 combines with J gene TRBJ1-1; possible D gene TRBD1, 5 bases. The CDR3 has 15 residues. Germline V gives CDR1 LNHNV, CDR2 YYDKDF (reference sequence). The V and J ends lost 3 bases and 2 bases respectively, with 13 bases between them. DNA for the CDR3: TGTGCCACCAGCAGGACCTTGGGGGATAACACTGAAGCTTTCTTT. Protein sequence: CATSRTLGDNTEAFF. Combining the CDR3 with reference TRBV15 and TRBJ1-1 gives the whole variable domain DAMVIQNPRYQVTQFGKPVTLSCSQTLNHNVMYWYQQKSSQAPKLLFHYYDKDFNNEADTPDNFQSRRPNTSFCFLDIRSPGLGDTAMYLCATSRTLGDNTEAFFGQGTRLTVV.

Relative to its sample, this clonotype is medium-sized. This chain joins TRBV7-2 and TRBJ1-1; 8 bases are a match to TRBD1. The trim removed 0 bases at V and 10 bases at J, leaving 7 bases unmatched. Germline loops: CDR1 SGHTA, CDR2 FQGNSA. This CDR3 region has 14 residues. The CDR3 bases are TGTGCCAGCAGCTTAGCGTCGACAGGGGCGAGAGCTTTCTTT. Protein product: CASSLASTGARAFF.

The chain joins TRBV20-1 to TRBJ1-5, with D tentatively TRBD1 (5 bases). CDR3 size: 14 residues. Germline CDR1 and CDR2: DFQATT and SNEGSKA (reference sequence). Trimming removed 6 bases from V and 0 bases from J, with 12 bases in between. Here the CDR3 reads CSAGRGYSNQPQHF. CDR3 nucleotide sequence: TGCAGTGCGGGACGGGGTTATAGCAATCAGCCCCAGCATTTT.

Ten or more counts support this clonotype. The V and J genes are TRBV20-1 and TRBJ2-3; D gene unclear. The CDR3 runs to 15 residues. V was trimmed by 0 bases and J by 1 base, leaving 11 bases between them. From germline, CDR1 is DFQATT and CDR2 SNEGSKA (reference sequence). This CDR3 reads CSARDRRKGTDTQYF. CDR3 in DNA: TGCAGTGCTAGAGATCGACGGAAGGGCACAGATACGCAGTATTTT.

Remarks on this clonotype: This may arise from a read error, as a much more abundant clone is one base away. V and J are TRBV29-1 and TRBJ1-1, with TRBD1 identical over 11 bases. Trimming cost V 5 bases and J 6 bases; bases outside gene matches: 5. The CDR3 sequence is 13 residues long. Germline CDR1 is SQVTM and CDR2 is ANQGSEA. The CDR3: CSVSDRGRAEAFF. The CDR3 DNA reads as TGCAGCGTTTCGGACAGGGGGCGCGCTGAAGCTTTCTTT.

This clonotype was picked up many times. The chain links TRBV5-5 to TRBJ2-7; D is unclear. The CDR3 runs 12 residues. V was pared by 4 bases and J by 1 base, with 6 bases between. Germline V CDR1 and CDR2: SGHKS, YYEKEE (reference sequence). CDR3: CASSVGSYEQYF. The CDR3 DNA is TGTGCCAGCAGCGTGGGTTCCTACGAGCAGTACTTC. The full variable domain, with the rest looked up from reference TRBV5-5 and TRBJ2-7, is DAGVTQSPTHLIKTRGQQVTLRCSPISGHKSVSWYQQVLGQGPQFIFQYYEKEERGRGNFPDRFSARQFPNYSSELNVNALLLGDSALYLCASSVGSYEQYFGPGTRLTVT.

This chain links TRBV12-5 with TRBJ1-3, with D uncertain. The germline V and J ends were trimmed by 0 bases and 0 bases, with 21 bases remaining between them. The CDR3 sequence is 20 residues long. Germline loops: CDR1 LGHNT, CDR2 FRNRAP. CDR3 sequence: CASGLVRFFPSYFSGNTIYF. CDR3 nucleotide sequence: TGTGCTAGTGGTTTGGTTCGGTTCTTTCCTTCCTACTTCTCTGGAAACACCATATATTTT.

This clonotype has at least ten counts. V usage is TRBV2 and J usage is TRBJ2-1; TRBD2 matches at 8 bases. Germline CDR1 is SNHLY and CDR2 is FYNNEI. The CDR3 sequence is 15 residues long. V was clipped by 2 bases and J by 5 bases; unmatched bases: 5. The CDR3 region is CASSEWLAGNNEQFF. The CDR3, as DNA: TGTGCCAGCAGTGAATGGTTAGCGGGAAACAATGAGCAGTTCTTC.

The genes are TRBV6-5 and TRBJ1-1; D uncertain. Between the trimmed V and J ends, which lost 7 bases and 1 base, there was a span of 13 bases. The CDR3 consists of 14 residues. The germline gives CDR1 MNHEY, CDR2 SVGAGI. The CDR3 DNA reads TGTGCCAGCAAGGTCCAGGTTCGGAACACTGAAGCTTTCTTT. It codes for CASKVQVRNTEAFF.

This clonotype was seen a few times. This chain connects TRBV4-2 to TRBJ1-2; 8 bases fit TRBD1. V lost 0 bases and J lost 1; bases outside the gene matches: 4. Germline lookup yields CDR1 LGHNA and CDR2 YNFKEQ. The CDR3 is 16 amino acids. CDR3 nucleotide sequence: TGTGCCAGCAGCCAAGAACGAGGACAGGGTAACTATGGCTACACCTTC. Its protein is CASSQERGQGNYGYTF.

This clonotype is judged medium-sized. J is TRBJ2-1 and V is TRBV19, with 8 bases lining up with TRBD1. This CDR3 is 14 amino acids long. The germline V gene encodes CDR1 LNHDA and CDR2 SQIVND (reference sequence). Trimming removed 0 bases from V and 7 bases from J; junction bases left unmatched: 2. CDR3 sequence: CASSIDRGRNEQFF. The CDR3 DNA reads TGTGCCAGTAGTATAGACAGGGGGCGAAATGAGCAGTTCTTC.

This clonotype was seen many times. This chain uses TRBV5-6 with TRBJ2-7; possibly TRBD1 for D (5 bases). The germline V and J ends were trimmed by 0 bases and 2 bases, with 6 bases remaining between them. CDR1 and CDR2 from the germline V gene are SGHDT and YYEEEE. This CDR3 comprises 13 residues. This chain's CDR3 is CASSLDRPYEQYF. In DNA, the CDR3 is TGTGCCAGCAGCTTGGACAGGCCCTACGAGCAGTACTTC. Variable domain in full (rest from reference TRBV5-6 and TRBJ2-7): DAGVTQSPTHLIKTRGQQVTLRCSPKSGHDTVSWYQQALGQGPQFIFQYYEEEERQRGNFPDRFSGHQFPNYSSELNVNALLLGDSALYLCASSLDRPYEQYFGPGTRLTVT.

By frequency in the sample, this clonotype is medium-sized. The gene calls are TRBV20-1 and TRBJ1-2; 8 bases match TRBD1. The ends lost 1 base at V and 4 bases at J; junction bases unmatched: 2. The CDR3 length is 13 residues. Per germline, CDR1 DFQATT and CDR2 SNEGSKA (reference sequence). CDR3 in amino acids: CSARAGGAYGYTF. CDR3 sequence (DNA): TGCAGTGCTAGAGCAGGGGGCGCCTATGGCTACACCTTC.

This clonotype was recorded at least ten times. This chain connects TRBV29-1 to TRBJ2-1; maybe TRBD2 (5 bases). Germline lookup yields CDR1 SQVTM and CDR2 ANQGSEA. With 4 bases removed from V and 10 bases from J, the gap between germline ends came to 11 bases. This CDR3 comprises 11 residues. The CDR3 loop reads CSVGLAREQFF. As DNA, the CDR3 is TGCAGCGTTGGCCTAGCCAGAGAGCAGTTCTTC.

In its sample, this clonotype is medium-sized. This chain joins TRBV2 and TRBJ2-2; 8 bases match TRBD1. The CDR3 covers 14 residues. CDR1 is SNHLY, CDR2 FYNNEI, per germline. Trimming took 6 bases from V and 7 from J; bases not matched to a gene: 7. The CDR3 loop is CASRLRTGNGELFF. CDR3 sequence (DNA): TGTGCCAGCAGACTCAGGACAGGGAACGGGGAGCTGTTTTTT.

At least ten counts were recorded for this clonotype. This chain links TRBV7-2 with TRBJ1-5, with D unresolved. CDR3 length: 14 amino acids. V shed 5 bases and J shed 2 bases, with 10 bases lying between them. The germline V gene has CDR1 SGHTA and CDR2 FQGNSA. The DNA for the CDR3 is TGTGCCAGCAGCCTCCACCAGGGCAATCAGCCCCAGCATTTT. It translates to CASSLHQGNQPQHF.

This clonotype was found many times. This rearrangement joins TRBV15 to TRBJ2-3, with 11 bases identical to TRBD2. This CDR3 has 19 residues. V shed 3 bases, J shed 0 bases, and the junction held 11 bases outside the gene matches. Germline V lookup: CDR1 LNHNV, CDR2 YYDKDF (reference sequence). The chain's CDR3 is CATSSDPEGTSGSTDTQYF. For the CDR3, the DNA is TGTGCCACCAGCAGTGATCCCGAGGGGACTAGCGGTAGCACAGATACGCAGTATTTT.

This clonotype showed up just a few times. One junction end disagrees with the germline gene, perhaps due to a read error. The chain combines TRBV27 with TRBJ1-2; TRBD1 aligns across 7 bases. Germline V gives CDR1 MNHEY, CDR2 SMNVEV (reference sequence). There are 13 residues in the CDR3. The CDR3 DNA reads as TGTGCCAGCAGTTTCGGAGGGGGCGATGGCGACACCTTC. This sequence encodes CASSFGGGDGDTF.

This clonotype ranks as large. V usage is TRBV5-1 and J usage is TRBJ2-3; 10 positions agree with TRBD2. Germline lookup yields CDR1 SGHRS and CDR2 YFSETQ. CDR3 length: 16 amino acids. V gave up 3 bases and J gave up 2 bases; unmatched junction bases: 6. The CDR3 region has the DNA TGCGCCAGCAGCTCGTACGGGACTAGCGTCACAGATACGCAGTATTTT. Amino acids: CASSSYGTSVTDTQYF. Combining the CDR3 with reference TRBV5-1 and TRBJ2-3 gives the whole variable domain KAGVTQTPRYLIKTRGQQVTLSCSPISGHRSVSWYQQTPGQGLQFLFEYFSETQRNKGNFPGRFSGRQFSNSRSEMNVSTLELGDSALYLCASSSYGTSVTDTQYFGPGTRLTVL.

This clonotype rates as medium-sized. V usage is TRBV28 and J usage is TRBJ2-1; D might be TRBD1 (6 bases). V was cut by 6 bases and J by 3 bases, with 12 bases left in between. This CDR3 is 14 amino acids long. CDR1 and CDR2 (germline): MDHEN, SYDVKM. CDR3 residues: CASRSTGCYNEQFF. In DNA, the CDR3 is TGTGCCAGCAGATCGACAGGTTGCTACAATGAGCAGTTCTTC.

This clonotype was recorded many times. This may arise from a read error, as a much more abundant clone is one base away. CDR3 DNA sequence: TGTGCCAGCAGTCGCGACAGGGGCACTGAAGCTTTCTTT. Its protein is CASSRDRGTEAFF. The rearrangement links TRBV12-3 or TRBV12-4 to TRBJ1-1, with 8 nucleotides matching TRBD1. This CDR3 has 13 residues. V shed 5 bases and J 4 bases; nucleotides not matched to a gene: 3.

This clonotype was detected ten times or more. The J gene is TRBJ2-3, the V gene TRBV29-1; 7 bases match TRBD1. The CDR3 extends over 13 amino acids. CDR1 is SQVTM, CDR2 ANQGSEA, per germline. J gave up 1 base and V 7 bases, and 5 bases lay outside the gene matches. The CDR3 spells CSGATGGTDTQYF. CDR3 in DNA: TGCAGCGGAGCAACAGGGGGCACAGATACGCAGTATTTT.

The chain has TRBV2 and TRBJ2-7; weak D call: TRBD1 (5 bases). CDR1 is SNHLY and CDR2 is FYNNEI in the germline V gene. The CDR3 runs to 15 residues. V lost 10 bases, J lost 3 bases, and 22 bases lay in between. The CDR3 protein is CATSPGLWSRYEQYF. The CDR3 region has the DNA TGTGCCACCTCCCCAGGGTTGTGGTCCCGCTACGAGCAGTACTTC.

This clonotype is termed medium-sized. J is TRBJ1-2 and V is TRBV27; 10 bases align to TRBD1. The CDR3 length is 14 residues. The V gene end was trimmed by 3 bases and the J gene end by 8 bases; junction bases not matched to a gene: 6. Germline CDR1 and CDR2: MNHEY and SMNVEV (reference sequence). CDR3 sequence: CASSFRQGAKGYTF. The CDR3 nucleotides are TGTGCCAGCAGTTTTAGACAGGGGGCGAAAGGCTACACCTTC.

The CDR3 spells CASSILGRSNEKLFF. The CDR3 region has the DNA TGTGCCAGTAGTATCCTTGGGAGGTCTAATGAAAAACTGTTTTTT. V usage is TRBV19 and J usage is TRBJ1-4; D not certain. This CDR3 has 15 residues. CDR1 is LNHDA and CDR2 is SQIVND in the germline V gene (reference sequence). Deletions cut 3 bases from V and 3 bases from J, with 11 bases between.